A single sample is the source of the 19 T cell receptor beta chains below, sequenced in a study of identical twins. From the 5' RACE reads, TCRdb called clonotypes with MiXCR, one entry per CDR3 protein. This sample has 350,000 to 500,000 distinct CDR3 sequences; around 20% occur once, and the top ten carry 9% to 15%. Material: naive T cells sorted from blood. These receptors were taken from a man in his fifties in good health.

The chain couples TRBV25-1 to TRBJ1-2; D uncertain. This CDR3 has 13 amino acids. CDR1 and CDR2 (germline): MGHDK, SYGVNS. V dropped 3 bases and J dropped 5 bases, with 10 bases sitting between them. Here the CDR3 reads CASSDRFFYGYTF. In DNA form, the CDR3 reads TGTGCCAGCAGTGACCGATTTTTTTATGGCTACACCTTC.

This clonotype was seen once. This sequence joins TRBV11-2 and TRBJ2-6; TRBD1 might be the D (6 bases). Germline V gives CDR1 SGHAT, CDR2 FQNNGV. The ends were cut back, 2 bases at V and 2 bases at J, with 13 bases in the middle. The CDR3 loop spans 17 amino acids. The CDR3, as DNA: TGTGCCAGCAGCTTATGGCTAGGGGGAGCTGGGGCCAACGTCCTGACTTTC. Protein sequence: CASSLWLGGAGANVLTF.

The sample holds a few counts of this clonotype. The V and J genes are TRBV29-1 and TRBJ2-7, with D possibly TRBD1 on 6 matching bases. CDR1 and CDR2 (germline): SQVTM, ANQGSEA. V lost 1 base, J lost 2 bases, and 18 bases lay in between. The CDR3 runs 16 residues. The CDR3 loop is CSVEVHGSGVAYEQYF. CDR3 sequence (DNA): TGCAGCGTTGAAGTTCACGGTTCAGGGGTGGCCTACGAGCAGTACTTC.

J is TRBJ1-1 and V is TRBV12-3 or TRBV12-4; no firm D call. Trimming took off 7 bases at V and 1 base at J, with 16 bases between the two ends. CDR3 length equals 15 residues. The CDR3 DNA reads as TGTGCCAGCACCCCGACGGGTCGCGAGAACACTGAAGCTTTCTTT. Its translation: CASTPTGRENTEAFF.

This clonotype has only a few counts. The CDR3 sequence is CASSIDGQETDTQYF. Here the CDR3 DNA reads TGTGCCAGTAGTATAGATGGGCAGGAGACAGATACGCAGTATTTT. The rearrangement uses TRBV19 and TRBJ2-3; D ambiguous. Germline CDR1 LNHDA, CDR2 SQIVND (reference sequence). This CDR3 is 15 amino acids long. Trimming left V 0 bases short and J 3 bases short, with 10 bases between.

The chain's CDR3 is CSARDPGVAGRIYNEQFF. CDR3 DNA: TGCAGTGCTAGAGATCCCGGGGTAGCGGGAAGAATTTACAATGAGCAGTTCTTC. This sequence joins TRBV20-1 and TRBJ2-1; TRBD2 matches at 8 bases. Germline assignment: CDR1 DFQATT and CDR2 SNEGSKA (reference sequence). The trim removed 0 bases at V and 4 bases at J, leaving 14 bases unmatched. This CDR3 is 18 amino acids long.

This clonotype was seen more than once but under ten times. V gene TRBV29-1 combines with J gene TRBJ2-2; maybe TRBD1 (6 bases). Trimming took off 1 base at V and 4 bases at J, with 13 bases between the two ends. There are 15 residues in the CDR3. Germline lookup yields CDR1 SQVTM and CDR2 ANQGSEA. The CDR3 nucleotides are TGCAGCGTTGAAGGGAGGCAGGGGCTCACCGGGGAGCTGTTTTTT. It translates to CSVEGRQGLTGELFF.

This clonotype was recorded a few times. This chain links TRBV7-2 with TRBJ2-1; 13 bases agree with TRBD2. In germline, CDR1 is SGHTA, CDR2 FQGNSA. V gave up 4 bases and J gave up 7 bases; unmatched junction bases: 10. The CDR3 runs 17 residues. This chain's CDR3 is CASSYGLAGVDRNEQFF. CDR3 nucleotide sequence: TGTGCCAGCAGCTACGGACTAGCGGGGGTGGATCGGAATGAGCAGTTCTTC.

The V and J genes are TRBV5-1 and TRBJ1-2; the D is unclear. V was shortened by 0 bases and J by 6 bases, with 0 bases between the two germline ends. The CDR3 is 10 residues long. Germline V gene data show CDR1 as SGHRS and CDR2 as YFSETQ. In DNA form, the CDR3 reads TGCGCCAGCAGCTTGGATGGCTACACCTTC. The encoded protein is CASSLDGYTF.

In its sample, this clonotype was seen a few times. The V gene is TRBV12-3 or TRBV12-4, the J gene TRBJ2-1; no firm D call. The CDR3 sequence is 12 residues long. V was cut by 5 bases and J by 9 bases, with 11 bases left in between. The CDR3 protein is CASSLTHGEQFF. The CDR3 DNA sequence: TGTGCCAGCAGTCTTACCCACGGTGAGCAGTTCTTC.

This clonotype showed up many times. The V gene is TRBV5-1, the J gene TRBJ1-1, with D uncertain. Germline V lookup: CDR1 SGHRS, CDR2 YFSETQ. V shed 3 bases and J shed 9 bases, with 21 bases lying between them. The CDR3 is 15 residues long. The CDR3 region is CASSSNRVPKTQAFF. The CDR3 DNA follows: TGCGCCAGCAGCTCAAACCGGGTACCCAAAACCCAAGCTTTCTTT.

This clonotype was observed at least ten times. The chain is built from TRBV6-6 and TRBJ1-4, with D uncertain. Deletions cut 1 base from V and 8 bases from J, with 5 bases between. Germline V CDR1 and CDR2: MNHNY, SVGAGI (reference sequence). This CDR3 comprises 12 residues. CDR3 sequence: CASSYWEEKLFF. For the CDR3, the DNA is TGTGCCAGCAGTTACTGGGAGGAAAAACTGTTTTTT.

The chain is built from TRBV6-2 or TRBV6-3 and TRBJ1-2; D not certain. V was cut by 2 bases and J by 0 bases, with 7 bases left in between. The germline gives CDR1 MNHEY, CDR2 SVGEGT. CDR3 length equals 14 residues. This chain's CDR3 is CASSYGQSNYGYTF. The DNA for the CDR3 is TGTGCCAGCAGTTACGGGCAGTCTAACTATGGCTACACCTTC.

The V call is TRBV29-1, the J call TRBJ1-2; possible D gene TRBD1, 5 bases. This CDR3 contains 13 residues. Per the germline V gene, CDR1 is SQVTM and CDR2 is ANQGSEA. The V gene lost 6 bases and the J gene lost 2 bases, with 13 bases spanning the gap. CDR3 protein: CSVAGGMNYGYTF. The CDR3 DNA reads as TGCAGCGTGGCGGGGGGGATGAACTATGGCTACACCTTC.

This clonotype came up a few times. This chain links TRBV12-3 or TRBV12-4 with TRBJ1-5; 8 positions agree with TRBD1. The CDR3 has 15 residues. The V segment lost 6 bases and the J segment 7 bases; nucleotides outside the gene matches: 11. The chain's CDR3 is CASRQGTGGGQPQHF. CDR3 nucleotide sequence: TGTGCCAGCAGACAAGGGACAGGAGGCGGACAGCCCCAGCATTTT.

J is TRBJ1-3 and V is TRBV6-1, with no clear D. The CDR3 sequence is 13 residues long. Trimming pared 7 bases from V and 0 bases from J, leaving 7 bases between. Germline V gene data show CDR1 as MNHNS and CDR2 as SASEGT. As DNA, the CDR3 is TGTGCCAGCAACGAGGGCTCTGGAAACACCATATATTTT. Its translation is CASNEGSGNTIYF.

V and J are TRBV5-1 and TRBJ1-1, with a tentative D call TRBD1 (5 bases). CDR3 size: 15 residues. V gave up 7 bases and J gave up 2 bases, with 18 bases separating them. From germline, CDR1 is SGHRS and CDR2 YFSETQ. The DNA for the CDR3 is TGCGCCAGCCATGAGACAGATCGAATTAACACTGAAGCTTTCTTT. It encodes CASHETDRINTEAFF.

This rearrangement joins TRBV10-3 to TRBJ1-2; 8 bases align to TRBD1. The germline gives CDR1 ENHRY, CDR2 SYGVKD. The junction had 6 bases not matched to a gene; V was cut back by 5 bases and J by 7 bases. The CDR3 totals 13 residues. The CDR3 spells CAISKDRESGYTF. The CDR3 nucleotides are TGTGCCATCAGTAAGGACAGGGAAAGTGGCTACACCTTC.

This chain connects TRBV3-1 to TRBJ2-7; D ambiguous. The CDR3 covers 12 residues. Germline-derived CDR1 and CDR2 are LGHDT and YNNKEL (reference sequence). With 0 bases removed from V and 8 bases from J, the gap between germline ends came to 8 bases. The CDR3 here is CASSQDLAQQYF. The CDR3 region has the DNA TGTGCCAGCAGCCAAGATTTAGCCCAGCAGTACTTC.